This passage covers 11 T cell receptor beta chains from one sample sequenced in a study of cytomegalovirus exposure and HLA in healthy donors. 13 Jbeta primers and 60 Vbeta primers were used for the PCR. This table comes from immunoSEQ multiplex PCR, and its TCRdb copy is limited to in-frame clones, with some not included. The table shows more than 85,000 clones, with 65% to 90% occurring only once. The material sequenced was PBMCs. These receptor sequences come from a man in his thirties or forties in good health and CMV-seropositive.

The chain links TRBV4-2 to TRBJ2-3, with 10 bases aligning to TRBD2. Trimming removed 1 base from V and 2 bases from J; junction bases left unmatched: 6. The CDR3 contains 17 residues. Germline CDR1 is LGHNA and CDR2 is YNFKEQ. DNA for the CDR3: TGTGCCAGCAGCCAAGGGCTAGCGGGGGCCCCCACAGATACGCAGTATTTT. It is translated as CASSQGLAGAPTDTQYF.

This chain links TRBV4-1 with TRBJ1-4, with D perhaps TRBD1 (5 bases). Deletions cut 5 bases from V and 8 bases from J, with 15 bases between. Germline V gene data show CDR1 as MGHRA and CDR2 as YSYEKL. This CDR3 region has 14 residues. The CDR3 region has the DNA TGCGCCAGCAGCTCAGGAGGGGCAGTGGAAAAACTGTTTTTT. It yields the protein CASSSGGAVEKLFF.

This chain connects TRBV6-5 to TRBJ1-2; D is possibly TRBD1 (5 bases). Looked up from germline, CDR1 is MNHEY and CDR2 is SVGAGI. The CDR3 consists of 15 residues. V lost 2 bases, J lost 5 bases, and 15 bases lay in between. This CDR3 reads CASSYRRAPGYGYTF. The CDR3 region has the DNA TGTGCCAGCAGTTACCGCAGGGCTCCTGGGTATGGCTACACCTTC.

This clone was recorded a few times. The CDR3 region has the DNA TGCGCCAGCAGCCAGTTCGGTAATGAGCAGTTCTTC. Translation gives CASSQFGNEQFF. The J gene is TRBJ2-1, the V gene TRBV4-3, with no clear D. V was clipped by 3 bases and J by 7 bases, with 7 bases between them. From germline, CDR1 is LGHNA and CDR2 YSLEER. The CDR3 length is 12 residues.

The chain links TRBV28 to TRBJ1-2; D may be TRBD1 (5 bases). Looked up from germline, CDR1 is MDHEN and CDR2 is SYDVKM. V was pared by 1 base and J by 8 bases, with 11 bases between. The CDR3 sequence is 13 residues long. The CDR3 reads CASSLYGGVGYTF. CDR3 in DNA: TGTGCCAGCAGTTTATATGGAGGGGTCGGCTACACCTTC.

V usage is TRBV5-1 and J usage is TRBJ1-1; 7 positions match TRBD1. The CDR3 covers 13 residues. Germline CDR1 is SGHRS and CDR2 is YFSETQ. The trim removed 5 bases at V and 4 bases at J, leaving 5 bases unmatched. Here the CDR3 DNA reads TGCGCCAGCAGGATGACAGGGACCACTGAAGCTTTCTTT. The encoded protein is CASRMTGTTEAFF. The whole variable domain, remainder taken from reference TRBV5-1 and TRBJ1-1, is KAGVTQTPRYLIKTRGQQVTLSCSPISGHRSVSWYQQTPGQGLQFLFEYFSETQRNKGNFPGRFSGRQFSNSRSEMNVSTLELGDSALYLCASRMTGTTEAFFGQGTRLTVV.

The chain has TRBV18 and TRBJ1-2; D gene unclear. Trimming removed 8 bases from V and 4 bases from J, with 14 bases in between. CDR1 is KGHSH and CDR2 is LQKENI in the germline V gene. This CDR3 has 13 amino acids. The CDR3 loop reads CASTKEWVYGYTF. In DNA form, the CDR3 reads TGTGCCAGCACCAAGGAGTGGGTCTATGGCTACACCTTC.

This chain uses TRBV4-1 with TRBJ2-7; 7 bases are a match to TRBD1. From germline, CDR1 is MGHRA and CDR2 YSYEKL. Unmatched junction bases numbered 15, after V lost 7 bases and J lost 6 bases. The CDR3 extends over 15 amino acids. The CDR3 nucleotides read TGCGCCAGCAACTCCGGACAGGTCGCTACTAGCGAGCAGTACTTC. Protein: CASNSGQVATSEQYF.

The chain is built from TRBV2 and TRBJ2-4, with D unresolved. CDR3 length: 14 amino acids. V was pared by 4 bases and J by 6 bases, with 13 bases between. Germline lookup yields CDR1 SNHLY and CDR2 FYNNEI. The CDR3 loop is CASSVTAPPNIQYF. CDR3 DNA: TGTGCCAGCAGTGTCACTGCTCCCCCAAACATTCAGTACTTC.

The chain recombines TRBV30 with TRBJ1-5; no definite D call. Trimming took off 0 bases at V and 5 bases at J, with 5 bases between the two ends. This CDR3 contains 12 residues. The germline gives CDR1 GTSNPN, CDR2 SVGIG (reference sequence). The CDR3 DNA is TGTGCCTGGAGTGTACAGCATCAGCCCCAGCATTTT. Residues: CAWSVQHQPQHF.

The rearrangement uses TRBV9 and TRBJ1-1; D is uncertain. The CDR3 covers 13 residues. Germline lookup yields CDR1 SGDLS and CDR2 YYNGEE. Trimming took off 2 bases at V and 4 bases at J, with 9 bases between the two ends. In DNA, the CDR3 is TGTGCCAGCAGCGTTCAAGTCGGCACTGAAGCTTTCTTT. Residues: CASSVQVGTEAFF.